The 8 T cell receptor beta chains below were found in one sample sequenced in a study of blood T cell repertoires in COVID-19. This table comes from immunoSEQ multiplex PCR, and its TCRdb copy is limited to in-frame clones, with some not included. The sample shows about 210,000 clones, roughly nine tenths of them seen only once. Sequencing was performed on peripheral blood. Source of these receptors: a man aged 40-55 years with acute or convalescent COVID-19.

Worth noting for this clone: Other DNA sequences in the same sample also yield this CDR3. The V and J genes are TRBV6-5 and TRBJ2-7, with 8 bases matching TRBD1. Looked up from germline, CDR1 is MNHEY and CDR2 is SVGAGI. After removal of 4 bases from V and 3 bases from J, the junction contained 8 bases not matched to a gene. The CDR3 runs to 15 residues. This chain's CDR3 is CASSSPGTGGYEQYF. CDR3 bases: TGTGCCAGCAGTTCTCCCGGGACAGGAGGCTACGAGCAGTACTTC.

The V and J genes are TRBV30 and TRBJ2-7; D may be TRBD1 (6 bases). Trimming cost V 0 bases and J 6 bases, with 12 bases left between them. Germline lookup yields CDR1 GTSNPN and CDR2 SVGIG (reference sequence). The CDR3 runs 13 residues. CDR3 sequence (DNA): TGTGCCTGGAGTGTCTTACAGGGATCCGAGCAGTACTTC. Translation: CAWSVLQGSEQYF.

This clone appeared many times. This chain connects TRBV5-6 to TRBJ2-1; TRBD1 aligns across 8 bases. The junction had 13 bases not matched to a gene; V was cut back by 0 bases and J by 5 bases. This CDR3 has 18 amino acids. Germline CDR1 SGHDT, CDR2 YYEEEE. Written as DNA, the CDR3 is TGTGCCAGCAGCTTGGCCTTTCTGGGGGACAGGCTGCACAATGAGCAGTTCTTC. Translating it yields CASSLAFLGDRLHNEQFF.

The V call is TRBV2, the J call TRBJ1-4, with 9 bases that match TRBD1. The V and J ends lost 5 bases and 15 bases, in that order; junction bases with no gene match: 7. The CDR3 contains 12 residues. Per germline, CDR1 SNHLY and CDR2 FYNNEI. Here the CDR3 DNA reads TGTGCCAGCAGTCAGAGGACAGGGGACGTGTTTTTT. Amino acids: CASSQRTGDVFF.

The chain couples TRBV29-1 to TRBJ1-3; TRBD1 is a possible D gene (5 bases). The length of the CDR3 is 14 residues. V was pared by 4 bases and J by 0 bases, with 10 bases between. CDR1 and CDR2 from the germline V gene are SQVTM and ANQGSEA. Here the CDR3 reads CSVAGVHSGNTIYF. The CDR3 coding sequence is TGCAGCGTTGCGGGGGTCCACTCTGGAAACACCATATATTTT.

The J gene is TRBJ2-2, the V gene TRBV20-1; D gene ambiguous. Trimming took 2 bases from V and 5 from J, leaving 3 bases between them. Germline CDR1 is DFQATT and CDR2 is SNEGSKA (reference sequence). The CDR3 contains 11 residues. The CDR3 spells CSARHTGELFF. As DNA, the CDR3 is TGCAGTGCTAGACATACCGGGGAGCTGTTTTTT.

The chain has TRBV6-1 and TRBJ2-3, with D possibly being TRBD2 (6 bases). CDR3 length: 17 amino acids. CDR1 and CDR2 from the germline V gene are MNHNS and SASEGT. V shed 2 bases and J shed 2 bases, with 17 bases lying between them. Here the CDR3 reads CASSEWRSGRNTDTQYF. The CDR3 nucleotides are TGTGCCAGCAGTGAATGGAGGTCGGGGAGGAACACAGATACGCAGTATTTT.

This clone turned up a few times. This CDR3 is CASSFRGGHNQPQHF. CDR3 sequence (DNA): TGTGCCAGCAGCTTTAGGGGAGGGCACAATCAGCCCCAGCATTTT. This chain connects TRBV7-2 to TRBJ1-5; possibly TRBD1 for D (5 bases). This CDR3 contains 15 residues. The germline CDR1 and CDR2 sequences are SGHTA and FQGNSA. V shed 3 bases and J shed 3 bases, with 12 bases lying between them.